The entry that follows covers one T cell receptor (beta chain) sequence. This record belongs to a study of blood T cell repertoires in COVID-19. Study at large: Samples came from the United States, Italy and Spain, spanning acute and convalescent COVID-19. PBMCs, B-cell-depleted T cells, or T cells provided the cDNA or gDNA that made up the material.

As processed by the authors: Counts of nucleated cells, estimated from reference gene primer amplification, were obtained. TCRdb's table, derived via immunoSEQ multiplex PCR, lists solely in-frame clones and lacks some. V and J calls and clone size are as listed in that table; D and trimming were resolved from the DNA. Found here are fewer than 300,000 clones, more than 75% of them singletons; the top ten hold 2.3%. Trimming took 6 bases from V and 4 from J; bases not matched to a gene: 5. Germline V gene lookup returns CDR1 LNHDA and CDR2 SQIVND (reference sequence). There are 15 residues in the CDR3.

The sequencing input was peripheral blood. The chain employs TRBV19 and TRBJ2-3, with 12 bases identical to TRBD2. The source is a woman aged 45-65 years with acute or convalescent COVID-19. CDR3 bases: TGTGCCAGTAGCGTGACTAGCGGGAGAGCAGATACGCAGTATTTT. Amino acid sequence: CASSVTSGRADTQYF.